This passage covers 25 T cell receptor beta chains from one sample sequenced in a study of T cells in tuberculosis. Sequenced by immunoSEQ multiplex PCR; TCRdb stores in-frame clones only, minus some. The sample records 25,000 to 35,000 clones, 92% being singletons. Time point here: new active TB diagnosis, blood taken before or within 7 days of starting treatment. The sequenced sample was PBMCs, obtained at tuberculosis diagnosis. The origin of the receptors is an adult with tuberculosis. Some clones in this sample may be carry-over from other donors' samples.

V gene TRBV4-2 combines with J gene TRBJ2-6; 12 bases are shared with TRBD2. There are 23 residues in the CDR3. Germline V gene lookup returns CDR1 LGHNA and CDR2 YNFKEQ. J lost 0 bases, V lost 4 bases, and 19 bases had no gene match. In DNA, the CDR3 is TGTGCCAGCAGCCCCTGGTGGGCAGCCCGGACTAGCGGGGCTACCTCTGGGGCCAACGTCCTGACTTTC. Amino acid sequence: CASSPWWAARTSGATSGANVLTF.

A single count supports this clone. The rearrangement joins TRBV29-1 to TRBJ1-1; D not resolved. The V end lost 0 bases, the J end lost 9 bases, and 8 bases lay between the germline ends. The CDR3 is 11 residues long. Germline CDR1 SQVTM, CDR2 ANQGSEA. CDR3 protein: CSVEDPVQAFF. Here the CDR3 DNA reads TGCAGCGTTGAAGACCCAGTCCAAGCTTTCTTT.

CDR3 sequence reads: CASSDPAGVGDTQYF. CDR3 coding DNA: TGTGCCAGCAGCGATCCAGCGGGGGTTGGAGATACGCAGTATTTT. This sequence joins TRBV7-6 and TRBJ2-3, with 8 nucleotides matching TRBD2. V gave up 5 bases and J gave up 5 bases; unmatched junction bases: 9. CDR3 size: 15 residues. Germline V gives CDR1 SGHVS, CDR2 FNYEAQ.

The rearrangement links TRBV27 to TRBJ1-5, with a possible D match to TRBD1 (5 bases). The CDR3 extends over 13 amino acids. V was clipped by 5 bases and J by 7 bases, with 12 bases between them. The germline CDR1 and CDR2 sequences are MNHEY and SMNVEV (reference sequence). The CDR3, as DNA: TGTGCCAGCAGTCCAGGGTTGTGGCAGCCCCAGCATTTT. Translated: CASSPGLWQPQHF.

CDR3 residues: CASNAGTSFNEQYF. DNA for the CDR3: TGTGCCAGTAATGCCGGGACTAGCTTCAACGAGCAGTACTTC. The chain is built from TRBV19 and TRBJ2-7; 9 nucleotides align to TRBD2. Trimming removed 7 bases from V and 5 bases from J; junction bases left unmatched: 9. This CDR3 comprises 14 residues. The germline CDR1 and CDR2 sequences are LNHDA and SQIVND (reference sequence).

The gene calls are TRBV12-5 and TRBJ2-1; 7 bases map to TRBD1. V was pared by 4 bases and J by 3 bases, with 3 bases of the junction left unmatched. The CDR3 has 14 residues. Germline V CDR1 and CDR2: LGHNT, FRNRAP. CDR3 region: CASGWDSNYNEQFF. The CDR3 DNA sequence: TGTGCTAGTGGTTGGGACAGTAACTACAATGAGCAGTTCTTC. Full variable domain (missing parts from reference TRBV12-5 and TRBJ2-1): DARVTQTPRHKVTEMGQEVTMRCQPILGHNTVFWYRQTMMQGLELLAYFRNRAPLDDSGMPKDRFSAEMPDATLATLKIQPSEPRDSAVYFCASGWDSNYNEQFFGPGTRLTVL.

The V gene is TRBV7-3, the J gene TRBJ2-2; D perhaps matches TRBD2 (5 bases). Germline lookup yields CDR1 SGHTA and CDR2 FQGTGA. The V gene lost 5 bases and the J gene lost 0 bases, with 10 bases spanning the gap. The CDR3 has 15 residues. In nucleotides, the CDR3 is TGTGCCAGCAGCCCAGACTACGCGAACACCGGGGAGCTGTTTTTT. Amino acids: CASSPDYANTGELFF.

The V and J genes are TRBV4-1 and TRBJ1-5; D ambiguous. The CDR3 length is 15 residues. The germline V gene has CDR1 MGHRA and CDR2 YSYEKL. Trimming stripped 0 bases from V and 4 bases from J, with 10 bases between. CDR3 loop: CASSQDLQPNQPQHF. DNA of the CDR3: TGCGCCAGCAGCCAAGATTTACAGCCTAATCAGCCCCAGCATTTT.

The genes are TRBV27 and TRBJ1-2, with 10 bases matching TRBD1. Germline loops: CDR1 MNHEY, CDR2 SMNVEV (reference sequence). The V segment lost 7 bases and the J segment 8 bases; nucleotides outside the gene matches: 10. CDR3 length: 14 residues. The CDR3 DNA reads TGTGCCAGCAAGTGGGGACAGGGGTTGCGGGGCTACACCTTC. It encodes CASKWGQGLRGYTF.

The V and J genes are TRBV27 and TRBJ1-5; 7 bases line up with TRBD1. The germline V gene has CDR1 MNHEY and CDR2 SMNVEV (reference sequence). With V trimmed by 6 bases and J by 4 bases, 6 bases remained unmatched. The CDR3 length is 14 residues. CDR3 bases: TGTGCCAGCAGATCGGGACAGAGGAATCAGCCCCAGCATTTT. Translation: CASRSGQRNQPQHF.

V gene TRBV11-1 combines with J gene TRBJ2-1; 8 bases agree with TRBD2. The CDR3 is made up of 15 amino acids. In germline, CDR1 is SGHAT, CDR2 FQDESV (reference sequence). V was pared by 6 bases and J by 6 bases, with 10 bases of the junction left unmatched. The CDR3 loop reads CASRTPSGGGNEQFF. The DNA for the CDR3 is TGTGCCAGCAGAACACCAAGCGGGGGTGGCAATGAGCAGTTCTTC.

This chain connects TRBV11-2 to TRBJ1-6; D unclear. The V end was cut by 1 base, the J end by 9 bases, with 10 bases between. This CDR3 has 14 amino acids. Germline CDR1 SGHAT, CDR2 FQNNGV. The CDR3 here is CASSLGGVASPLHF. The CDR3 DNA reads TGTGCCAGCAGCTTAGGGGGAGTAGCTTCACCCCTCCACTTT.

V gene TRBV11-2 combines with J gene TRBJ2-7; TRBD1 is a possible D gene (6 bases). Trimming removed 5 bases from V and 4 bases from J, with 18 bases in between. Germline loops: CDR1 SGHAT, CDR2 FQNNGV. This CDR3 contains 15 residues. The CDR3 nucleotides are TGTGCCAGCAGCGCTAGCAGGGGCCAAACATACGAGCAGTACTTC. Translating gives CASSASRGQTYEQYF.

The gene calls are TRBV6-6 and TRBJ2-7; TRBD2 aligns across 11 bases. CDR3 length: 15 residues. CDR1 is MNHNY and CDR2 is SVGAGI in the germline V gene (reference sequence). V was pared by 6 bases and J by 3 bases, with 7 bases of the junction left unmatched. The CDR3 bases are TGTGCCAGCAGGACCACTAGCGGGGGAATCTACGAGCAGTACTTC. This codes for CASRTTSGGIYEQYF.

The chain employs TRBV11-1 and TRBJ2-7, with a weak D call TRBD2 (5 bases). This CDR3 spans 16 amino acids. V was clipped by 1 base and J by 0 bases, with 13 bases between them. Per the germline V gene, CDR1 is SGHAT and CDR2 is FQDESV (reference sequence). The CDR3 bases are TGTGCCAGCAGCTTAGAGGGTAGGGAGATCTCCTACGAGCAGTACTTC. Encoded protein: CASSLEGREISYEQYF.

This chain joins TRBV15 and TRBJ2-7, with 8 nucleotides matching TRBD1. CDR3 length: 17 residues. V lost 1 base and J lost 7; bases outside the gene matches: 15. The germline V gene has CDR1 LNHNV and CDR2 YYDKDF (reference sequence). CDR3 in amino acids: CATSRAMTGTGTGEQYF. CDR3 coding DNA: TGTGCCACCAGCAGAGCCATGACCGGGACAGGCACTGGGGAGCAGTACTTC.

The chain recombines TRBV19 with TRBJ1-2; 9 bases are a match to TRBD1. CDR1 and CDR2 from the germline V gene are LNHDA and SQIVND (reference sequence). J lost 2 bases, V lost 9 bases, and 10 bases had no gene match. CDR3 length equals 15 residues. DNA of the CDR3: TGTGCCAGCAATACTGGGGACAGGGAAAACTATGGCTACACCTTC. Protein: CASNTGDRENYGYTF.

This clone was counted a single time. This CDR3 reads CASSLWAGSGVPYEQYF. In DNA, the CDR3 is TGCGCCAGCAGCTTGTGGGCCGGCAGCGGGGTCCCCTACGAGCAGTACTTC. The chain is built from TRBV5-1 and TRBJ2-7; TRBD2 matches 7 bases. The CDR3 contains 17 residues. From germline, CDR1 is SGHRS and CDR2 YFSETQ. The ends lost 1 base at V and 2 bases at J; junction bases unmatched: 12. Full variable domain (remainder filled in from reference TRBV5-1 and TRBJ2-7): KAGVTQTPRYLIKTRGQQVTLSCSPISGHRSVSWYQQTPGQGLQFLFEYFSETQRNKGNFPGRFSGRQFSNSRSEMNVSTLELGDSALYLCASSLWAGSGVPYEQYFGPGTRLTVT.

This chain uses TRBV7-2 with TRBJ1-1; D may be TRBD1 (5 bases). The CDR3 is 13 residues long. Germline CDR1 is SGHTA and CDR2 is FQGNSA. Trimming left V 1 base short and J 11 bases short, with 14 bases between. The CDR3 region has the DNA TGTGCCAGCAGCTTAGTGGCAGGGTCTGGGGCTTTCTTT. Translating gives CASSLVAGSGAFF.

CDR3 in DNA: TGTGCCAGCACCCTTGCAGGGCCAAACACCGGGGAGCTGTTTTTT. Its translation: CASTLAGPNTGELFF. This rearrangement joins TRBV5-6 to TRBJ2-2; possibly TRBD1 for D (5 bases). CDR1 SGHDT and CDR2 YYEEEE come from the germline V gene. This CDR3 contains 15 residues. The V gene lost 6 bases and the J gene lost 2 bases, with 14 bases spanning the gap.

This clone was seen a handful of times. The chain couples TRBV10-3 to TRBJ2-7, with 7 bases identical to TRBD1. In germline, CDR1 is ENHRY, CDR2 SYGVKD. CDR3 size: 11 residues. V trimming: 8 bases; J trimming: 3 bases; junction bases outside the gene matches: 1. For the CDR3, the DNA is TGTGCCATCCGGGACAGCTACGAGCAGTACTTC. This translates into CAIRDSYEQYF.

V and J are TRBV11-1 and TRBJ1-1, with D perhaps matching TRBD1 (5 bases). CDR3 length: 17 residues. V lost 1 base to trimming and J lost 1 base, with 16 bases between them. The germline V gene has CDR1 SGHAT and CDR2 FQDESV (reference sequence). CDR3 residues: CASSLGITTQGNTEAFF. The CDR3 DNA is TGTGCCAGCAGCTTAGGAATAACAACCCAGGGGAACACTGAAGCTTTCTTT.

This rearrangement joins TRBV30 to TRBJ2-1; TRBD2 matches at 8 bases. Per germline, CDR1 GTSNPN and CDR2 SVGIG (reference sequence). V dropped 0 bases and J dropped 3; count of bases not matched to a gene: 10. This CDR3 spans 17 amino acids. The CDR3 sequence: CAWSVQVGRGDYNEQFF. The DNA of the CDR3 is TGTGCCTGGAGTGTACAGGTAGGGCGGGGGGACTACAATGAGCAGTTCTTC.

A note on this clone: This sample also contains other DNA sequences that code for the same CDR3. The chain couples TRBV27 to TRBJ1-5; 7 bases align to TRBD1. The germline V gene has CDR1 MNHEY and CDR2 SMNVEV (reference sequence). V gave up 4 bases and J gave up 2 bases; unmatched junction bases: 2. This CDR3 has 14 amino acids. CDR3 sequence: CASSWTGGNQPQHF. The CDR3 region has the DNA TGTGCCAGCAGTTGGACAGGAGGCAATCAGCCCCAGCATTTT.

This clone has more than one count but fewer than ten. The CDR3 loop is CAWSLQTEAFF. The CDR3 DNA sequence: TGTGCCTGGAGCTTACAGACTGAAGCTTTCTTT. This rearrangement joins TRBV30 to TRBJ1-1; D is unclear. CDR3 length equals 11 residues. Trimming removed 3 bases from V and 5 bases from J, with 7 bases in between. The germline V gene has CDR1 GTSNPN and CDR2 SVGIG (reference sequence).